This T cell receptor (beta chain) was identified during a study of CD8+CD57+ T cells in acquired aplastic anemia. About the study: The sorted CD4+ and CD8+ cells yielded an average roughly 3 ug of DNA. Study-wide points: Sharing between patients and controls was observed for around 30 CD8+ CDR3 sequences.

This clonotype appeared a few times. Antigen specificity is unknown. Genomic DNA constituted the template upon which TCR beta VDJ and CDR3 profiling was performed. TCRdb reprocessed the reads with MiXCR, giving one entry per CDR3 protein. The data show some 170,000 distinct CDR3 sequences, with about 45% seen just once and about 1% held by the top ten. Only patients with CD8+CD57+ cell expansion on flow cytometry were chosen for sequencing. Trimming cost V 2 bases and J 7 bases, with 14 bases left between them. The CDR3 is 14 residues long. The germline gives CDR1 WSHSY, CDR2 SAAADI. The material sequenced was sorted CD4+, CD8+, or CD8+CD57+ T cells (not recorded which) from PBMCs. V and J are TRBV10-2 and TRBJ1-2; D is unclear. The sequence derives from a human donor with aplastic anemia. CDR3 DNA: TGCGCCAGCAGTGAGCAAATCGGGATTAGTGGCTACACCTTC. Encoded protein: CASSEQIGISGYTF.